This TCR beta chain was captured by sequencing in a study of blood T cell repertoires in COVID-19. Study at large: Sources were T cells, B-cell-depleted T cells, or PBMCs; the material itself was cDNA or gDNA.

Clinical history as reported by participants underpinned cohort assignment. Two negative PCRs, clearance, or symptom resolution characterized the recovered Cohort 3 donors. Original handling: The assay estimated nucleated cells by amplifying reference gene primers. Profiled with immunoSEQ multiplex PCR; TCRdb holds only in-frame clones, not every one. V and J calls and clone size are as listed in that table; D and trimming were resolved from the DNA. The sample includes roughly 400,000 clones, over 75% seen only once; the top ten take around 1.1%. The V and J ends lost 2 bases and 8 bases respectively, with 12 bases between them. This CDR3 has 14 residues. The germline CDR1 and CDR2 sequences are SNHLY and FYNNEI. This clone was recorded a few times.

This TCR was recovered from a man aged 25-45 years who had recovered from COVID-19. Sequenced input: PBMCs or T cells enriched from blood (not recorded which). The V call is TRBV2, the J call TRBJ1-4; possibly TRBD1 for D (6 bases). The CDR3 reads CASSEFTGQEKLFF. CDR3 in DNA: TGTGCCAGCAGTGAATTCACAGGGCAGGAAAAACTGTTTTTT.